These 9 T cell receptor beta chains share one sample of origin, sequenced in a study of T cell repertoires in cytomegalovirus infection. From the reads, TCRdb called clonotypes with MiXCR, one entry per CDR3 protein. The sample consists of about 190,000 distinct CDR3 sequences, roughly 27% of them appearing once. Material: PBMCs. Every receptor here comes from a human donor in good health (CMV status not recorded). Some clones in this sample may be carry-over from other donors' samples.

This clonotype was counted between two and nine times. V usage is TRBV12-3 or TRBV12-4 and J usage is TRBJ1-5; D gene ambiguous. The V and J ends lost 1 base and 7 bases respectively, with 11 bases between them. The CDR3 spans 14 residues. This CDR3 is CASSLELIGQPQHF. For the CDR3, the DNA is TGTGCCAGCAGTTTAGAATTAATTGGGCAGCCCCAGCATTTT.

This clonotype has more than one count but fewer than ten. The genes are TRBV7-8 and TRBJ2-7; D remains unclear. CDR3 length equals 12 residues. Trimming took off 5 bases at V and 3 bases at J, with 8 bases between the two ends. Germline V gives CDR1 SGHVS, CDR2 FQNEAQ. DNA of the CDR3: TGTGCCAGCAGCATTAATCTCTACGAGCAGTACTTC. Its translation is CASSINLYEQYF.

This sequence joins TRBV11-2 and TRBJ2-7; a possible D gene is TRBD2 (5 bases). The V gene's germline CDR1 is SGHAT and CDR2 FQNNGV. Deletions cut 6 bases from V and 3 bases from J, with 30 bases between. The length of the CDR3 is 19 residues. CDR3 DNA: TGTGCCAGCAGTTCAGCATTGGCACTTTGGACTTCCCGGGGCTACGAGCAGTACTTC. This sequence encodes CASSSALALWTSRGYEQYF. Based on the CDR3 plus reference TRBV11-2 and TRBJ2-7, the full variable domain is EAGVAQSPRYKIIEKRQSVAFWCNPISGHATLYWYQQILGQGPKLLIQFQNNGVVDDSQLPKDRFSAERLKGVDSTLKIQPAKLEDSAVYLCASSSALALWTSRGYEQYFGPGTRLTVT.

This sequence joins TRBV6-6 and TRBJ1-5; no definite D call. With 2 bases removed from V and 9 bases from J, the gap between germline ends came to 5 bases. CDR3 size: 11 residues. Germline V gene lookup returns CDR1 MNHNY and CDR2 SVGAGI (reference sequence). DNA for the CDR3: TGTGCCAGCAGTTACGACCGGCCCCAGCATTTT. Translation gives CASSYDRPQHF.

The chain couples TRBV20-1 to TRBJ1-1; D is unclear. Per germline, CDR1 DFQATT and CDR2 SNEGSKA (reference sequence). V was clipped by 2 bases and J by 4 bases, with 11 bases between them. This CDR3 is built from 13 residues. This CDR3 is CSARTVGFTEAFF. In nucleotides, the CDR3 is TGCAGTGCTAGAACGGTAGGGTTCACTGAAGCTTTCTTT.

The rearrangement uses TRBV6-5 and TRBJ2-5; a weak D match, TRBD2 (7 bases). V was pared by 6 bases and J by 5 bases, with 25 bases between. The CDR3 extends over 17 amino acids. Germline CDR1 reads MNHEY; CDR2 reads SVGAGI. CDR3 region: CASSRAPLSGGVETQYF. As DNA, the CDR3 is TGTGCCAGCAGCCGAGCCCCACTCTCGGGGGGCGTCGAGACCCAGTACTTC.

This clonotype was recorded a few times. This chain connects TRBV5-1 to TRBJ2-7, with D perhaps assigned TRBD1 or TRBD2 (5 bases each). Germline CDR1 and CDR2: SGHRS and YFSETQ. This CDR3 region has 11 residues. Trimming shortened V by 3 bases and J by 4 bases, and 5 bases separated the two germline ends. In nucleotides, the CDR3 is TGCGCCAGCAGCTGGGGGTACGAGCAGTACTTC. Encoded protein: CASSWGYEQYF.

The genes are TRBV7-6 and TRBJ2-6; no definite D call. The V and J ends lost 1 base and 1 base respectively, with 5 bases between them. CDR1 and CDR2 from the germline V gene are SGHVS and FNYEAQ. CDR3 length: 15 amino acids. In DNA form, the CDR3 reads TGTGCCAGCAGCTTAGTCATATCTGGGGCCAACGTCCTGACTTTC. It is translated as CASSLVISGANVLTF.

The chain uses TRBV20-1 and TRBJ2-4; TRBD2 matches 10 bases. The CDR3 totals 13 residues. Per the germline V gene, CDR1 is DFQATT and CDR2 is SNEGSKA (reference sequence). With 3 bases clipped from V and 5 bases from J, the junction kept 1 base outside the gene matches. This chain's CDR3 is CSASGLAENIQYF. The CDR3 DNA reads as TGCAGTGCTAGCGGACTAGCGGAAAACATTCAGTACTTC.